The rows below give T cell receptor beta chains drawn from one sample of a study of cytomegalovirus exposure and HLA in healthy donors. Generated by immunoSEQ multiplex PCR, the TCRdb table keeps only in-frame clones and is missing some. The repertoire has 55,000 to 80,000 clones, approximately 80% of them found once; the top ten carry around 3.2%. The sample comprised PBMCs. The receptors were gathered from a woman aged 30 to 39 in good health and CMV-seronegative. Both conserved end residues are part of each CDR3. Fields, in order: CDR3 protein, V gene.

CDR3 protein: CASSPLQGSLSPLHF
V gene: TRBV7-9

CDR3 protein: CASSWMTGEGAEAFF
V gene: TRBV7-2

CDR3 protein: CASSQAGGRANEQYF
V gene: TRBV11-2

CDR3 protein: CASNRDRGSYEQYF
V gene: TRBV5-1

CDR3 protein: CASSLGLTGNYEQYF
V gene: TRBV5-1

CDR3 protein: CASRSGGNTIYF
V gene: TRBV6-5

CDR3 protein: CASSYSSDNEQFF
V gene: TRBV6-5

CDR3 protein: CASSQGVRDTQYF
V gene: TRBV18

CDR3 protein: CASSLGGGTTEAFF
V gene: TRBV7-9

CDR3 protein: CASSYAGEPNEKLFF
V gene: TRBV6-5

CDR3 protein: CASSFGPGNSYNSPLHF
V gene: TRBV5-6

CDR3 protein: CASSRQTGAYEQYF
V gene: TRBV5-1

CDR3 protein: CASSSWDLGNTEAFF
V gene: TRBV5-5

CDR3 protein: CASSSLGQGIGKNIQYF
V gene: TRBV18

CDR3 protein: CASSSRDRVQPQHF
V gene: TRBV27

CDR3 protein: CASSRQAGEADTQYF
V gene: TRBV19

CDR3 protein: CASSVGTGWTYEQYF
V gene: TRBV19

CDR3 protein: CASSSQESSYEQYF
V gene: TRBV27

CDR3 protein: CASSAQGLRSTDTQYF
V gene: TRBV9

CDR3 protein: CASSEGDRVNEQFF
V gene: TRBV5-1

CDR3 protein: CASSLPQGGGYTF
V gene: TRBV28

CDR3 protein: CASSAGAGANVLTF
V gene: TRBV25-1

CDR3 protein: CASRKHFDEPQHF
V gene: TRBV27

CDR3 protein: CASRGQGINTEAFF
V gene: TRBV7-2

CDR3 protein: CASTRRRGDRESYEQYF
V gene: TRBV19

CDR3 protein: CAWSVPAGRVGEQFF
V gene: TRBV30

CDR3 protein: CASSLAAAYNSPLHF
V gene: TRBV5-1

CDR3 protein: CASSYPTDRGNTGELFF
V gene: TRBV5-1

CDR3 protein: CASSARTGANEKLFF
V gene: TRBV19

CDR3 protein: CASSLEAGGGEKLFF
V gene: TRBV5-1

CDR3 protein: CASSPPGQTLAGANVLTF
V gene: TRBV5-6

CDR3 protein: CASSTYEGRTGELFF
V gene: TRBV27

CDR3 protein: CASRTGGSGTQYF
V gene: TRBV7-2

CDR3 protein: CASSLGGRQGNYGYTF
V gene: TRBV11-3

CDR3 protein: CASSFSGQARYGYTF
V gene: TRBV27

CDR3 protein: CASSPRSEQGNVYEQYF
V gene: TRBV7-9

CDR3 protein: CASSIDRGEQYF
V gene: TRBV5-1

CDR3 protein: CASSAISDTQYF
V gene: TRBV5-1

CDR3 protein: CASSPEGQGRLYGYTF
V gene: TRBV18

CDR3 protein: CASSWDRGTEAFF
V gene: TRBV7-8

CDR3 protein: CSSSLGAGGNTGELFF
V gene: TRBV7-9